This T cell receptor (beta chain) was observed in a study of blood T cell repertoires in COVID-19. TCRdb's copy holds only in-frame clones and misses some; the assay was immunoSEQ multiplex PCR. Among about 210,000 clones listed, about 81% were seen once. The V gene's germline CDR1 is SGHTS and CDR2 YDEGEE. Deletions cut 0 bases from V and 3 bases from J, with 7 bases between. The CDR3 has 14 residues. The specimen was peripheral blood. This clonotype was obtained from a woman aged 60-75 years with COVID-19, enrolled during active disease. V is TRBV5-8 and J is TRBJ1-3; D is undetermined. The CDR3 reads CASSLVGGGNTIYF. The CDR3, as DNA: TGTGCCAGCAGCTTGGTCGGCGGTGGAAACACCATATATTTT.